The rows below give T cell receptor beta chains drawn from one sample of a study of Tregs in tolerant kidney transplant recipients. Repertoires were generated with immunoSEQ multiplex PCR, while TCRdb's copy carries only in-frame clones and drops some. The repertoire holds 2,800 or so clones, 40% seen once, with roughly 7.5% in the top ten. These receptors' targets are unknown. The sequencing input was Tregs from blood cultured with allogeneic cells. These receptors were collected from a human donor in good health. Each CDR3 is given with its conserved first and last residue. D genes are given only for firm matches. Clone size is shown for a subset of rows, as once, few, many or a class of expanded clone.

CDR3 DNA,CDR3 protein,J gene,D gene,clone size,V gene
TGCGCCAGCAGCTACATGGAGGGGATTGGAGAAAAACTGTTTTTT,CASSYMEGIGEKLFF,TRBJ1-4,.,few,TRBV5-1
TGTGCCAGTAGTTTTGGCCGCAACCCCTTCACAGATACGCAGTATTTT,CASSFGRNPFTDTQYF,TRBJ2-3,.,.,TRBV19
TGCAGCGGCCGCGTCGGCGGGGGGGTAAACGGGGAGCTGTTTTTT,CSGRVGGGVNGELFF,TRBJ2-2,TRBD2,few,TRBV29-1
TGTGCCAGCAGCCAACAGGGGGCGCGTGGAAACACCATATATTTT,CASSQQGARGNTIYF,TRBJ1-3,TRBD1,few,TRBV7-6
TGCGCCAGCAGCTTAGCGGGTCCCGGGGAGCTGTTTTTT,CASSLAGPGELFF,TRBJ2-2,.,few,TRBV5-1
TGTGCCAGCAGTTACTCAGACTACGAGCAGTACTTC,CASSYSDYEQYF,TRBJ2-7,.,.,TRBV6-5
TGTGCCAGCAGCTACAGGTCGACCCGCACAGATACGCAGTATTTT,CASSYRSTRTDTQYF,TRBJ2-3,.,.,TRBV7-2
TGTGCCAGTAGTAAAACCCTGGACTCCTACAATGAGCAGTTCTTC,CASSKTLDSYNEQFF,TRBJ2-1,.,.,TRBV19
TGTGCCAGCAGTGAAAGGAACAGGGCTTACAATGAGCAGTTCTTC,CASSERNRAYNEQFF,TRBJ2-1,.,.,TRBV2
TGTGCCAGCAGTTACTCCTCTAATAGCAATCAGCCCCAGCATTTT,CASSYSSNSNQPQHF,TRBJ1-5,.,once,TRBV6-6
TGTGCCAGCAGCTATATGCTTAAACGGAGCCGGGGGACCCAGTACTTC,CASSYMLKRSRGTQYF,TRBJ2-5,.,few,TRBV7-8
TGTGCCAGCAGCTACCGACTGACTAGCGGGCACTACGAGCAGTACTTC,CASSYRLTSGHYEQYF,TRBJ2-7,TRBD2,once,TRBV5-4
TGTGCCACGGGACAGGGCACAGATACGCAGTATTTT,CATGQGTDTQYF,TRBJ2-3,TRBD1,medium-sized,TRBV10-3
TGTGCCAGCAGCTTAGGAGTGACGGGCTACGAGCAGTACTTC,CASSLGVTGYEQYF,TRBJ2-7,.,.,TRBV7-8
TGTGCCAGTAGTCCAAATGGTAGGGGTAATTCACCCCTCCACTTT,CASSPNGRGNSPLHF,TRBJ1-6,.,large,TRBV19
TGTGCCTGGAGTTGGACAGATACGCAGTATTTT,CAWSWTDTQYF,TRBJ2-3,.,few,TRBV30
TGCGCCAGCAGCCCAGAGAAACCCCTTGGCGAAAAACTGTTTTTT,CASSPEKPLGEKLFF,TRBJ1-4,.,few,TRBV4-1
TGTGCCAGCGGGGGGCTAACCTACGAGCAGTACTTC,CASGGLTYEQYF,TRBJ2-7,.,.,TRBV4-2